The 21 T cell receptor beta chains given below trace back to one sample, sequenced in a study of control samples from healthy donors and cancer patients. Clones were sequenced by immunoSEQ multiplex PCR, and TCRdb holds only the in-frame ones, with some missing. The sample includes about 59,000 clones, 80% to 95% of them seen just once. Sequencing was performed on PBMCs. These receptors were obtained from a man aged 35-49 years with colorectal cancer.

J is TRBJ1-2 and V is TRBV7-9; D gene unclear. Trimming took 1 base from V and 8 from J, leaving 8 bases between them. The germline V gene encodes CDR1 SEHNR and CDR2 FQNEAQ (reference sequence). This CDR3 spans 12 amino acids. CDR3 loop: CASSLEVGGYTF. Written as DNA, the CDR3 is TGTGCCAGCAGCTTAGAAGTTGGAGGCTACACCTTC.

The J gene is TRBJ2-5, the V gene TRBV7-8; TRBD2 matches 7 bases. The CDR3 runs to 15 residues. The trim removed 5 bases at V and 5 bases at J, leaving 11 bases unmatched. The germline CDR1 and CDR2 sequences are SGHVS and FQNEAQ. This chain's CDR3 is CASSHMGGVGETQYF. In DNA form, the CDR3 reads TGTGCCAGCAGCCACATGGGAGGGGTTGGGGAGACCCAGTACTTC.

The rearrangement uses TRBV9 and TRBJ2-2; 10 bases are a match to TRBD2. This CDR3 is 17 amino acids long. Losses at the gene ends were 4 bases for V and 7 bases for J; bases not matched to a gene: 13. CDR1 SGDLS and CDR2 YYNGEE come from the germline V gene. The CDR3 DNA is TGTGCCAGCAGCCCCCCAGCGGGGGGGCCAAATAACGGGGAGCTGTTTTTT. Translated, it gives CASSPPAGGPNNGELFF.

This chain's CDR3 is CASSLASGGITGELFF. The CDR3 nucleotides are TGTGCCAGCAGCTTAGCGAGCGGGGGTATCACCGGGGAGCTGTTTTTT. V gene TRBV11-2 combines with J gene TRBJ2-2, with 8 bases aligning to TRBD2. The V and J ends lost 1 base and 4 bases, in that order; junction bases with no gene match: 5. Looked up from germline, CDR1 is SGHAT and CDR2 is FQNNGV. CDR3 length equals 16 residues.

The chain carries TRBV18 and TRBJ2-3, with TRBD2 matching over 11 bases. CDR1 and CDR2 from the germline V gene are KGHSH and LQKENI. The CDR3 is 16 residues long. With 6 bases clipped from V and 2 bases from J, the junction kept 7 bases outside the gene matches. The CDR3: CASSLTSGEPTDTQYF. For the CDR3, the DNA is TGTGCCAGCTCCCTGACTAGCGGGGAGCCCACAGATACGCAGTATTTT.

This sequence joins TRBV30 and TRBJ1-2; no clear D. Trimming left V 4 bases short and J 4 bases short, with 13 bases between. The germline V gene has CDR1 GTSNPN and CDR2 SVGIG (reference sequence). CDR3 length: 13 residues. The CDR3 loop reads CAWKKGSLYGYTF. The CDR3 nucleotides read TGTGCCTGGAAAAAGGGCAGTCTCTATGGCTACACCTTC.

The CDR3 bases are TGTGCCAGCAGCCGGGGGGCGAAAGAGACCCAGTACTTC. This gives the protein CASSRGAKETQYF. The chain has TRBV11-2 and TRBJ2-5; a weak D match, TRBD2 (7 bases). CDR1 and CDR2 from the germline V gene are SGHAT and FQNNGV. With 5 bases removed from V and 3 bases from J, the gap between germline ends came to 10 bases. The CDR3 totals 13 residues. Variable domain in full (rest from reference TRBV11-2 and TRBJ2-5): EAGVAQSPRYKIIEKRQSVAFWCNPISGHATLYWYQQILGQGPKLLIQFQNNGVVDDSQLPKDRFSAERLKGVDSTLKIQPAKLEDSAVYLCASSRGAKETQYFGPGTRLLVL.

The chain couples TRBV19 to TRBJ1-4; 9 bases are shared with TRBD1. V shed 4 bases, J shed 4 bases, and the junction held 4 bases outside the gene matches. The germline gives CDR1 LNHDA, CDR2 SQIVND (reference sequence). CDR3 size: 15 residues. The CDR3 DNA reads TGTGCCAGTAGTACAGGGACAGGGTTTAATGAAAAACTGTTTTTT. Its protein product is CASSTGTGFNEKLFF.

V and J are TRBV3-1 (or the pseudogene TRBV3-2) and TRBJ2-7, with a weak D call TRBD1 (5 bases). V lost 0 bases and J lost 2, with 14 bases in between. The germline gives CDR1 LGHDT, CDR2 YNNKEL (reference sequence). CDR3 length: 16 amino acids. CDR3 in amino acids: CASSQDSPGSPYEQYF. CDR3 nucleotides: TGTGCCAGCAGCCAAGATAGTCCAGGGTCACCCTACGAGCAGTACTTC.

The chain couples TRBV5-1 to TRBJ1-4, with D hard to call. The V end lost 0 bases, the J end lost 8 bases, and 11 bases lay between the germline ends. CDR1 is SGHRS, CDR2 YFSETQ, per germline. The CDR3 covers 14 residues. In nucleotides, the CDR3 is TGCGCCAGCAGCTTGGGGACCCCAAGCGAAAAACTGTTTTTT. This encodes CASSLGTPSEKLFF.

Here the CDR3 reads CASSVGRTNYGYTF. The DNA for the CDR3 is TGTGCCAGCAGCGTGGGCCGCACTAACTATGGCTACACCTTC. J is TRBJ1-2 and V is TRBV9, with D uncertain. Germline values: CDR1 SGDLS, CDR2 YYNGEE. There are 14 residues in the CDR3. V dropped 2 bases and J dropped 0 bases, with 8 bases sitting between them.

The V call is TRBV4-2, the J call TRBJ2-5, with D tentatively TRBD2 (7 bases). V gave up 0 bases and J gave up 7 bases, with 18 bases separating them. Germline CDR1 is LGHNA and CDR2 is YNFKEQ. The CDR3 runs 16 residues. For the CDR3, the DNA is TGTGCCAGCAGCCAAGATGGGCGGGGGCCCGGCGGGACCCAGTACTTC. It translates to CASSQDGRGPGGTQYF.

The chain links TRBV6-6 to TRBJ1-2, with 7 bases matching TRBD1. From germline, CDR1 is MNHNY and CDR2 SVGAGI (reference sequence). Trimming cost V 2 bases and J 8 bases; bases outside gene matches: 2. CDR3 length equals 12 residues. CDR3 DNA sequence: TGTGCCAGCAGTTACCAAGGGGGCGGCTACACCTTC. This encodes CASSYQGGGYTF.

The V call is TRBV5-1, the J call TRBJ1-2; 8 bases line up with TRBD1. Germline V gives CDR1 SGHRS, CDR2 YFSETQ. V lost 0 bases to trimming and J lost 7 bases; unmatched junction nucleotides: 5. The CDR3 consists of 14 residues. In DNA, the CDR3 is TGCGCCAGCAGCTTGGCCGACAGGGGATCTGGCTACACCTTC. This translates into CASSLADRGSGYTF.

Worth noting for this clone: A read error may account for a junction end that differs from germline. The V gene is TRBV3-1 (or the pseudogene TRBV3-2), the J gene TRBJ1-6; D call uncertain. Germline loops: CDR1 LGHDT, CDR2 YNNKEL (reference sequence). CDR3 length equals 15 residues. The CDR3 spells CASRQAWANNSPLHF. CDR3 DNA sequence: TGTGCCAGCAGACAAGCCTGGGCCAATAATTCACCCCTCCACTTT.

The chain links TRBV3-1 (or the pseudogene TRBV3-2) to TRBJ1-2; weak D call: TRBD1 (5 bases). The CDR3 extends over 16 amino acids. The V gene lost 4 bases and the J gene lost 2 bases, with 17 bases spanning the gap. Germline loops: CDR1 LGHDT, CDR2 YNNKEL (reference sequence). The CDR3 nucleotides are TGTGCCAGCAGCCGCCGGGGGGGAAATTCAAACTATGGCTACACCTTC. It translates to CASSRRGGNSNYGYTF.

The chain has TRBV12-5 and TRBJ1-1; D uncertain. V was pared by 1 base and J by 2 bases, with 5 bases between. Germline loops: CDR1 LGHNT, CDR2 FRNRAP. The CDR3 spans 13 residues. As DNA, the CDR3 is TGTGCTAGTGGTTTGGGGGTAAACACTGAAGCTTTCTTT. Translating gives CASGLGVNTEAFF.

The genes are TRBV6-5 and TRBJ2-6; D uncertain. Germline-derived CDR1 and CDR2 are MNHEY and SVGAGI. The CDR3 consists of 14 residues. V lost 6 bases and J 4 bases, leaving 10 bases between the germline ends. Here the CDR3 reads CASRALGGANVLTF. The DNA for the CDR3 is TGTGCCAGCAGGGCCCTGGGGGGGGCCAACGTCCTGACTTTC.

The chain carries TRBV7-2 and TRBJ1-2; possibly TRBD1 for D (5 bases). The CDR3 contains 13 residues. Germline-derived CDR1 and CDR2 are SGHTA and FQGNSA. V gave up 1 base and J gave up 7 bases, with 10 bases separating them. The CDR3 loop reads CASSLDRTSGYTF. CDR3 nucleotides: TGTGCCAGCAGCTTAGACAGGACGAGTGGCTACACCTTC.

V is TRBV19 and J is TRBJ1-2, with a weak D call TRBD1 (5 bases). Germline-derived CDR1 and CDR2 are LNHDA and SQIVND (reference sequence). There are 13 residues in the CDR3. V lost 10 bases and J lost 5, with 17 bases in between. The CDR3 sequence: CATHRGGVYGYTF. CDR3 DNA: TGTGCCACTCACCGGGGGGGGGTGTATGGCTACACCTTC. The variable domain in full, completed from reference TRBV19 and TRBJ1-2, reads DGGITQSPKYLFRKEGQNVTLSCEQNLNHDAMYWYRQDPGQGLRLIYYSQIVNDFQKGDIAEGYSVSREKKESFPLTVTSAQKNPTAFYLCATHRGGVYGYTFGSGTRLTVV.

This rearrangement joins TRBV3-1 (or the pseudogene TRBV3-2) to TRBJ1-1; 7 bases agree with TRBD1. The germline CDR1 and CDR2 sequences are LGHDT and YNNKEL (reference sequence). The V gene end was trimmed by 0 bases and the J gene end by 5 bases; junction bases not matched to a gene: 6. The length of the CDR3 is 15 residues. In DNA, the CDR3 is TGTGCCAGCAGCCAAGATTCTAGACAGGGAACTGAAGCTTTCTTT. As protein: CASSQDSRQGTEAFF.